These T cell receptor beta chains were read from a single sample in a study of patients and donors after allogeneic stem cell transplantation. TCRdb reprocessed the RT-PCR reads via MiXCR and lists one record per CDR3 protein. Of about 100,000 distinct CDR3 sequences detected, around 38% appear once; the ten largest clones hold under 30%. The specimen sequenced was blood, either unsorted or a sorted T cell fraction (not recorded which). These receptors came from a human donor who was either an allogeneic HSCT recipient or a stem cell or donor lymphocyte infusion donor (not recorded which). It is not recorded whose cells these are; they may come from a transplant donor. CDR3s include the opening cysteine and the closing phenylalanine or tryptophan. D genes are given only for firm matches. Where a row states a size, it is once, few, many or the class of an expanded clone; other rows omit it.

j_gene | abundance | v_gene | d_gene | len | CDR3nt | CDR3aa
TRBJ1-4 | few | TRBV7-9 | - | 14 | TGTGCCAGCAGCTACCAAGCAACTAATGAAAAACTGTTTTTT | CASSYQATNEKLFF
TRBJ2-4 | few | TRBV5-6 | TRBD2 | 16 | TGTGCCAGCAGCCTGGGTTTGGGACTAGCGGAAAACATTCAGTACTTC | CASSLGLGLAENIQYF
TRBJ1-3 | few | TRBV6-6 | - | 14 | TGTGCCAGCAGCCTTCTTGGGGCTGGAAACACCATATATTTT | CASSLLGAGNTIYF
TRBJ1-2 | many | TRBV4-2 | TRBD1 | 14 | TGTGCCAGCAGCCACCCCAGGACAGGGGATGGCTACACCTTC | CASSHPRTGDGYTF
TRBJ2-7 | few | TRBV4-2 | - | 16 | TGTGCCAGCAGCCAAGATGGCATAGCTGTAACCTACGAGCAGTACTTC | CASSQDGIAVTYEQYF
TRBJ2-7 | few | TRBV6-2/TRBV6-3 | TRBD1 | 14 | TGTGCCAGCAGTCAGGGACAGGGGTCCTACGAGCAGTACTTC | CASSQGQGSYEQYF
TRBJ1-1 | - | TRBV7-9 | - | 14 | TGTGCCAGCAGCTTATACCGGGAATCAGCTGAAGCTTTCTTT | CASSLYRESAEAFF
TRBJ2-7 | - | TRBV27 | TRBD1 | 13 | TGTGCCAGCAGTTTAGACAGGGGGGAGGAGCAGTACTTC | CASSLDRGEEQYF
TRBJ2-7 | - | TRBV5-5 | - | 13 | TGTGCCAGCAGCTTTTACCGCTTAGACGAGCAGTACTTC | CASSFYRLDEQYF
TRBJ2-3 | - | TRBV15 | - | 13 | TGTGCCACCAGCAGGGAGGAGGCAGATACGCAGTATTTT | CATSREEADTQYF
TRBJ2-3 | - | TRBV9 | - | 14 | TGTGCCAGCAGCGTAGGCGGGAGCACAGATACGCAGTATTTT | CASSVGGSTDTQYF
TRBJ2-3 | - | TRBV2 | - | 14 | TGTGCCAGCAGACGGCGATACGGGTACGATACGCAGTATTTT | CASRRRYGYDTQYF
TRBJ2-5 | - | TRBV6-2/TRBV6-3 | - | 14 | TGTGCCAGCAGCCAGATCCCGCTCGAAGAGACCCAGTACTTC | CASSQIPLEETQYF
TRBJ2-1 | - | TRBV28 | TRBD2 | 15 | TGTGCCAGCAGCATTAGCGGGAGTCCTAACAATGAGCAGTTCTTC | CASSISGSPNNEQFF
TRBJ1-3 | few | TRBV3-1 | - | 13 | TGTGCCAGCAGCCCGTGGTCCGGAAACACCATATATTTT | CASSPWSGNTIYF
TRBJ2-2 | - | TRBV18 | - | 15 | TGTGCCAGCTCACCCATCCGCGGGACCACCGGGGAGCTGTTTTTT | CASSPIRGTTGELFF
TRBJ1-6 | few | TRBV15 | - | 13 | TGTGCCACCAGCAGCTCCAGTGATTCACCCCTCCACTTT | CATSSSSDSPLHF
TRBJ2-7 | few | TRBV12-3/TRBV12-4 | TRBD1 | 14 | TGTGCCAGCAGTCAACGGGACAGGGGTACCGAGCAGTACTTC | CASSQRDRGTEQYF
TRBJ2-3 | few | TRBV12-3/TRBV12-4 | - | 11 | TGTGCCAGCAGGACCACAGATACGCAGTATTTT | CASRTTDTQYF
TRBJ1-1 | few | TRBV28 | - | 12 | TGTGCCAGCCAATTACGGGACACTGAAGCTTTCTTT | CASQLRDTEAFF
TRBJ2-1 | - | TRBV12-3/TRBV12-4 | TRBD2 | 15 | TGTGCCAGCAGTTTAGAACTAGCGGGACACAATGAGCAGTTCTTC | CASSLELAGHNEQFF
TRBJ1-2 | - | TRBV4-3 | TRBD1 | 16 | TGCGCCAGCAGCCAGGTTGGACAGGGGGCGAGGATCGGCTACACCTTC | CASSQVGQGARIGYTF
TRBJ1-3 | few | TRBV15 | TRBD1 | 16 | TGTGCCACCAGCAGAGAAGGACAGGGCCCCGGAAACACCATATATTTT | CATSREGQGPGNTIYF
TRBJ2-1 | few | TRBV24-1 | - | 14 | TGTGCCACCGGACGGGGCAGAAATTACAATGAGCAGTTCTTC | CATGRGRNYNEQFF
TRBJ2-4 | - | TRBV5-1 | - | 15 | TGCGCCAGCAGCTTGGGAGGTAGCGCCAAAAACATTCAGTACTTC | CASSLGGSAKNIQYF
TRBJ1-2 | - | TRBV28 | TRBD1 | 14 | TGTGCCAGCAGTCCCCGGACAGGCTCGCATGGCTACACCTTC | CASSPRTGSHGYTF
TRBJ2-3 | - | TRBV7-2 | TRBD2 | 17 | TGTGCCAGCAGCTTATTACGAGCGGGACTCGTCACAGATACGCAGTATTTT | CASSLLRAGLVTDTQYF
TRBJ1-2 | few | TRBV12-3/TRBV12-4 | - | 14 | TGTGCCAGCAGTTTATTCGAGGGGGAGAATGGCTACACCTTC | CASSLFEGENGYTF
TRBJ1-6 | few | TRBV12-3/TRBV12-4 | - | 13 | TGTGCCAGCAGGTTCTCAGGGACTTCACCCCTCCACTTT | CASRFSGTSPLHF